Presented here are 24 T cell receptor beta chains from one specimen sequenced in a study of T cell clusters in autoimmune cytopenias. TRB was amplified by touch-down multiplex PCR, primer pools A and B combined. TCRdb reprocessed the multiplex PCR reads and stores each CDR3 protein as one record, lacking DNA. The sample table includes about 1,200 distinct CDR3 sequences. Each sample's input was 250 ng genomic DNA, approximately 37,500 genome equivalents. The sample was peripheral blood. These receptors all stem from a human donor with an autoimmune cytopenia or autoimmune hepatitis (not recorded which).

The CDR3 loop reads CASSSGQGANYGYTF. The V and J genes are TRBV6-5 and TRBJ1-2; the D gene TCRdb calls, TRBD1, cannot be checked with no DNA. The CDR3 is 15 residues long. CDR1 MNHEY and CDR2 SVGAGI come from the germline V gene.

V usage is TRBV12-3 or TRBV12-4 and J usage is TRBJ1-2; there is no DNA to check the TCRdb D call of TRBD1. The CDR3 is 14 residues long. The CDR3 loop reads CASSLGTVGDGYTF.

The chain joins TRBV12-3 or TRBV12-4 to TRBJ2-7; TCRdb calls TRBD2, which cannot be checked without DNA. The CDR3 is made up of 17 amino acids. CDR3: CASTPDASGRRRYEQYF.

This chain links TRBV19 with TRBJ2-6; without DNA, the TCRdb call of TRBD1 cannot be checked. The CDR3 covers 15 residues. Germline V gene data show CDR1 as LNHDA and CDR2 as SQIVND (reference sequence). The CDR3 region is CASMQGLGLANVLTF.

The gene calls are TRBV12-3 or TRBV12-4 and TRBJ2-2; TCRdb's D gene call, TRBD1, goes unchecked for lack of DNA. The CDR3 runs to 14 residues. CDR3 sequence reads: CASRGTGSTGELFF.

This clonotype is identified as large from frequency. J is TRBJ1-4 and V is TRBV10-3; the D call of TRBD1 rests on TCRdb alone, since no DNA is present to check it. CDR3 length: 16 amino acids. Per the germline V gene, CDR1 is ENHRY and CDR2 is SYGVKD. CDR3 region: CAISDPDRGRDEKLFF.

The chain couples TRBV5-1 to TRBJ1-4; TCRdb names TRBD1, which stays unverified in the absence of DNA. Germline CDR1 SGHRS, CDR2 YFSETQ. This CDR3 comprises 15 residues. CDR3 residues: CASSATQGAVSKLFF.

By frequency, this clonotype is large. The chain carries TRBV5-6 and TRBJ2-6; TCRdb proposes TRBD1, but this gene call is untestable without DNA. This CDR3 region has 17 residues. Germline CDR1 is SGHDT and CDR2 is YYEEEE. The CDR3 loop reads CASSLQGNPSGANVLTF.

By frequency, this clonotype is large (0.1 to 1%). This chain links TRBV30 with TRBJ1-5; TCRdb designates TRBD1, a call that cannot be tested without DNA. The germline gives CDR1 GTSNPN, CDR2 SVGIG (reference sequence). This CDR3 is built from 12 residues. The CDR3 spells CAWSPGGMAQHF.

Judged by frequency, this clonotype is medium-sized. The CDR3 here is CASSLNPPLTGIAKNIQYF. The rearrangement joins TRBV13 to TRBJ2-4; the TCRdb D gene call, TRBD1, has no DNA to confirm it. The CDR3 has 19 amino acids. The germline CDR1 and CDR2 sequences are PRHDT and FYEKMQ (reference sequence).

This clonotype is classed as large by frequency. This rearrangement joins TRBV6-6 to TRBJ2-1; TCRdb picks TRBD2, but there is no DNA to check that call. Germline CDR1 and CDR2: MNHNY and SVGAGI (reference sequence). The CDR3 spans 18 residues. The CDR3 sequence: CASSYGGRALPHHNEQFF.

This sequence joins TRBV6-5 and TRBJ1-5; checking the TCRdb D call of TRBD1 is not possible without DNA. CDR3 length: 17 amino acids. Germline assignment: CDR1 MNHEY and CDR2 SVGAGI. This CDR3 reads CASSYSVEDRVNQPQHF.

Considering frequency, this clonotype is large. The genes are TRBV5-4 and TRBJ2-1; TCRdb outputs TRBD2, but without DNA this stays unchecked. Germline values: CDR1 SGHNT, CDR2 YYREEE (reference sequence). This CDR3 contains 14 residues. CDR3 sequence reads: CASSPGLLNNEQFF.

The genes are TRBV27 and TRBJ2-3; there is no DNA to check the TCRdb D call of TRBD1. The CDR3 length is 13 residues. Germline V gene data show CDR1 as MNHEY and CDR2 as SMNVEV (reference sequence). This CDR3 reads CASSGTGTDTQYF.

Judged by frequency, this clonotype is medium-sized. The V and J genes are TRBV5-3 and TRBJ2-1; TCRdb selects TRBD1, and the lack of DNA leaves this call unchecked. TRBV5-3 is designated an ORF whose function remains uncertain. The CDR3 consists of 17 residues. The CDR3 here is CARSSDRGRGSYNEQFF.

Measured by frequency, this clonotype is medium-sized. V is TRBV14 and J is TRBJ1-3. The CDR3 has 16 amino acids. From germline, CDR1 is SGHDN and CDR2 FVKESK. CDR3 residues: CASSQDLPGSGNTIYF.

V and J are TRBV7-9 and TRBJ2-5. This CDR3 region has 15 residues. In germline, CDR1 is SEHNR, CDR2 FQNEAQ (reference sequence). CDR3: CASSLYETSQETQYF. The full variable domain, completed using reference TRBV7-9 and TRBJ2-5, is DTGVSQNPRHKITKRGQNVTFRCDPISEHNRLYWYRQTLGQGPEFLTYFQNEAQLEKSRLLSDRFSAERPKGSFSTLEIQRTEQGDSAMYLCASSLYETSQETQYFGPGTRLLVL.

The rearrangement links TRBV6-5 to TRBJ1-5; absent DNA, TCRdb's TRBD1 call cannot be checked. CDR1 and CDR2 (germline): MNHEY, SVGAGI. CDR3 length: 13 residues. The CDR3 sequence: CASSGGTDQPQHF.

Measured by frequency, this clonotype is large (0.1 to 1%). This chain connects TRBV27 to TRBJ2-2; TCRdb names TRBD2, which stays unverified in the absence of DNA. Germline V gene lookup returns CDR1 MNHEY and CDR2 SMNVEV (reference sequence). The CDR3 length is 18 residues. CDR3 residues: CASSTPWAGGLDTGELFF.

The rearrangement links TRBV2 to TRBJ1-1. This CDR3 has 14 amino acids. The germline V gene has CDR1 SNHLY and CDR2 FYNNEI. CDR3 protein: CASIGGWANTEAFF.

This clonotype is deemed medium-sized by its frequency. The chain joins TRBV7-9 to TRBJ1-5. The CDR3 runs to 14 residues. The germline V gene has CDR1 SEHNR and CDR2 FQNEAQ (reference sequence). CDR3 sequence reads: CASSRDYSNQPQHF.

This clonotype is labeled large (0.1 to 1%) based on frequency. V is TRBV6-5 and J is TRBJ2-5. The CDR3 consists of 13 residues. In germline, CDR1 is MNHEY, CDR2 SVGAGI. Here the CDR3 reads CASKFIYQETQYF.

The chain is built from TRBV5-6 and TRBJ2-7; the D gene TCRdb calls, TRBD1, cannot be checked with no DNA. Germline values: CDR1 SGHDT, CDR2 YYEEEE. The CDR3 has 15 amino acids. CDR3 residues: CASSDSGRSSYEQYF.

According to its frequency, this clonotype is medium-sized. The rearrangement uses TRBV27 and TRBJ2-7; without DNA, the TCRdb call of TRBD1 cannot be checked. The CDR3 is 16 amino acids. Germline lookup yields CDR1 MNHEY and CDR2 SMNVEV (reference sequence). This CDR3 reads CASSLSSAAPSYEQYF.